This TCR beta chain was recovered during a study of shared clonotypes between healthy human individuals. Study-level background: Plates per donor: three CD4 naive, three CD4 memory, two CD8 naive, one CD8 memory.

Trimming removed 5 bases from V and 0 bases from J, with 16 bases in between. Germline loops: CDR1 MDHEN, CDR2 SYDVKM. The CDR3 sequence is 16 residues long. Execution of the assay was at deep level. Original analysis: Filtering differed for immunoSEQ, which gave only junction sequences without quality scores. This table comes from immunoSEQ multiplex PCR, and its TCRdb copy is limited to in-frame clones, with some not included. D and trimming were read from the DNA, whereas the V and J calls and clone size are those reported in that table. The sample comprises about 1.1 million clones, around three quarters of which are singletons, and 0.5% to 0.6% rests with the top ten.

This TCR was sampled from a man between 18 and 35 years old in good health. Some clones in this sample may be carry-over from other donors' samples. The chain links TRBV28 to TRBJ1-2; tentative D call: TRBD1 (6 bases). Sequencing was done on a sample of memory CD4+ T cells from PBMCs. Sample subset: CD45RA-negative fraction. CDR3 nucleotides: TGTGCCAGCAGTGAGCTAGGGGGGGGCTCTAACTATGGCTACACCTTC. This translates into CASSELGGGSNYGYTF.